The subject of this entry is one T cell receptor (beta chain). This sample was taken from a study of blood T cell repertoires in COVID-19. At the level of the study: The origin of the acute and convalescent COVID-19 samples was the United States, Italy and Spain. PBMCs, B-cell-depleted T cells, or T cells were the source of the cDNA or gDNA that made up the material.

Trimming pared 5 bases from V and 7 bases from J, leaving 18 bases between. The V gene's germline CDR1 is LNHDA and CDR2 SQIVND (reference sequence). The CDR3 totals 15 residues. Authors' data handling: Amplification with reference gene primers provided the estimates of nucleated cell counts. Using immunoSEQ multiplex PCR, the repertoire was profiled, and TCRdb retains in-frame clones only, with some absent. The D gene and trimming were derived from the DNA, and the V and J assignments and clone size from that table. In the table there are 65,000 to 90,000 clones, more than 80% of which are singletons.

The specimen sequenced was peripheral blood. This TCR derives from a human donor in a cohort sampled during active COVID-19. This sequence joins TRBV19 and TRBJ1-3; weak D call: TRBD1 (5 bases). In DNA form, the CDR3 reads TGTGCCAGTAGTCCTACGGACCACCGGGGGAACACCATATATTTT. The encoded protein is CASSPTDHRGNTIYF.